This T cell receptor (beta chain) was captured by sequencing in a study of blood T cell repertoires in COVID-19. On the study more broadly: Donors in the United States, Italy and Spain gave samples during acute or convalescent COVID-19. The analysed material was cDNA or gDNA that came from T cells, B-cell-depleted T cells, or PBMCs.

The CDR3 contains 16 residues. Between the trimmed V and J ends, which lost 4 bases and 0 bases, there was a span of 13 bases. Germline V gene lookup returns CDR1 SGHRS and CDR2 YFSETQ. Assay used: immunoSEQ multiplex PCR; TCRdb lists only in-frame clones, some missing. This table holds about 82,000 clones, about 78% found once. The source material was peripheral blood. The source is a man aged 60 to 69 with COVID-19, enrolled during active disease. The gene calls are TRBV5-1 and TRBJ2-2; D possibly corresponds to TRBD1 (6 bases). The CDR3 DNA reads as TGCGCCAGCAGCCCCACCGGGACAACGAACACCGGGGAGCTGTTTTTT. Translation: CASSPTGTTNTGELFF.